This TCR beta chain was recovered during a study of blood T cell repertoires in COVID-19. Study overall: Some COVID-19 samples were acute and others convalescent; all came from the United States, Italy and Spain. The analysed material was cDNA or gDNA that came from T cells, B-cell-depleted T cells, or PBMCs.

In the authors' workflow: From reference gene primer amplification, estimates of nucleated cell counts were derived. Method: immunoSEQ multiplex PCR; TCRdb's copy keeps in-frame clones and lacks some. V, J and clone size are taken as reported in that table, and D and trimming were inferred from the DNA itself. Of roughly 670,000 clones detected, over 80% appear once; the ten largest clones hold roughly 0.25%. The germline V gene has CDR1 GTSNPN and CDR2 SVGIG (reference sequence). The CDR3 has 17 amino acids. V lost 2 bases, J lost 1 base, and 20 bases lay in between. Sample: peripheral blood. The chain couples TRBV30 to TRBJ1-1, with no clear D. This TCR was recovered from a woman aged 18 to 35 with acute or convalescent COVID-19. The CDR3 sequence is CAWSPPAETGRNTEAFF. The CDR3 DNA reads TGTGCCTGGAGTCCCCCAGCGGAAACCGGCCGGAACACTGAAGCTTTCTTT.